This entry lists 10 T cell receptor beta chains sequenced from one sample in a study of blood T cell repertoires in COVID-19. Measured with immunoSEQ multiplex PCR; TCRdb has only the in-frame clones, and not every one. Altogether some 130,000 clones are present, approximately 90% being singletons, with the ten largest covering about 4.4%. Sequenced: peripheral blood. These receptors all come from a man aged 60-69 years with COVID-19, enrolled during active disease.

The CDR3 DNA is TGTGCCAGCAGTTTAAATCCAGGGGGTTACACCTTC. It codes for CASSLNPGGYTF. V and J are TRBV28 and TRBJ1-2, with 7 bases aligning to TRBD1. Germline loops: CDR1 MDHEN, CDR2 SYDVKM. This CDR3 is 12 amino acids long. V shed 2 bases and J 11 bases; nucleotides not matched to a gene: 5.

The rearrangement joins TRBV19 to TRBJ2-7; perhaps TRBD2 as D (6 bases). The V end was cut by 6 bases, the J end by 1 base, with 19 bases between. This CDR3 is 16 amino acids long. The germline CDR1 and CDR2 sequences are LNHDA and SQIVND (reference sequence). The DNA for the CDR3 is TGTGCCAGTAGGGGCCGCGGGGCTAGCGAGTCCTACGAGCAGTACTTC. It is translated as CASRGRGASESYEQYF. Full variable domain (outside the CDR3, taken from reference TRBV19 and TRBJ2-7): DGGITQSPKYLFRKEGQNVTLSCEQNLNHDAMYWYRQDPGQGLRLIYYSQIVNDFQKGDIAEGYSVSREKKESFPLTVTSAQKNPTAFYLCASRGRGASESYEQYFGPGTRLTVT.

V usage is TRBV28 and J usage is TRBJ2-2; 12 bases align to TRBD2. The CDR3 consists of 18 residues. Per the germline V gene, CDR1 is MDHEN and CDR2 is SYDVKM. Trimming cost V 2 bases and J 1 base; bases outside gene matches: 5. CDR3 loop: CASSLGWGLAGNTGELFF. CDR3 bases: TGTGCCAGCAGTTTAGGATGGGGACTAGCGGGGAACACCGGGGAGCTGTTTTTT.

The rearrangement joins TRBV18 to TRBJ2-7; D not certain. This CDR3 has 12 amino acids. Germline-derived CDR1 and CDR2 are KGHSH and LQKENI. The ends were cut back, 2 bases at V and 5 bases at J, with 7 bases in the middle. CDR3 nucleotides: TGTGCCAGCTCACCATCAGTCAACGAGCAGTACTTC. Its protein product is CASSPSVNEQYF.

The CDR3 loop is CASSQRGGGGGTQYF. CDR3 nucleotides: TGTGCCAGCAGCCAAAGAGGCGGCGGGGGGGGGACCCAGTACTTC. The V call is TRBV3-1 (or the pseudogene TRBV3-2), the J call TRBJ2-5; 9 bases align to TRBD2. J lost 7 bases, V lost 2 bases, and 8 bases had no gene match. The CDR3 is made up of 15 amino acids. Germline V gene data show CDR1 as LGHDT and CDR2 as YNNKEL (reference sequence).

The chain has TRBV5-1 and TRBJ2-2; 7 bases match TRBD2. Germline loops: CDR1 SGHRS, CDR2 YFSETQ. The junction had 4 bases not matched to a gene; V was cut back by 0 bases and J by 5 bases. The CDR3 extends over 15 amino acids. CDR3 DNA sequence: TGCGCCAGCAGCTTGGCCCTGGGGGGGACCGGGGAGCTGTTTTTT. Translating it yields CASSLALGGTGELFF. The full variable domain, in which reference TRBV5-1 and TRBJ2-2 provide the parts outside the CDR3, is KAGVTQTPRYLIKTRGQQVTLSCSPISGHRSVSWYQQTPGQGLQFLFEYFSETQRNKGNFPGRFSGRQFSNSRSEMNVSTLELGDSALYLCASSLALGGTGELFFGEGSRLTVL.

V gene TRBV5-1 combines with J gene TRBJ2-5; D is uncertain. The CDR3 loop spans 8 amino acids. V dropped 7 bases and J dropped 13 bases, with 8 bases sitting between them. CDR1 and CDR2 from the germline V gene are SGHRS and YFSETQ. The CDR3 coding sequence is TGCGCCAGCCCCCTTAGGTACTTC. Amino acid sequence: CASPLRYF.

The chain uses TRBV11-2 and TRBJ1-2; D is uncertain. Per germline, CDR1 SGHAT and CDR2 FQNNGV. This CDR3 is built from 13 residues. V lost 6 bases, J lost 5 bases, and 13 bases lay in between. The CDR3 coding sequence is TGTGCCAGCAGGGCGGTCCGGAGGTATGGCTACACCTTC. Translated: CASRAVRRYGYTF.

In its sample, this clone was seen a few times. The rearrangement links TRBV7-8 to TRBJ1-1; D is unclear. CDR3 length: 13 amino acids. Germline loops: CDR1 SGHVS, CDR2 FQNEAQ. V lost 8 bases and J lost 0, with 10 bases in between. This CDR3 reads CASGGMLNTEAFF. Written as DNA, the CDR3 is TGTGCCAGCGGCGGGATGCTGAACACTGAAGCTTTCTTT.

V usage is TRBV3-1 (or the pseudogene TRBV3-2) and J usage is TRBJ2-1, with 7 nucleotides matching TRBD2. Unmatched junction bases numbered 11, after V lost 1 base and J lost 5 bases. Germline values: CDR1 LGHDT, CDR2 YNNKEL (reference sequence). The CDR3 covers 17 residues. CDR3 sequence: CASSQVEERGIHNEQFF. CDR3 sequence (DNA): TGTGCCAGCAGCCAAGTTGAGGAGCGGGGTATCCACAATGAGCAGTTCTTC.